This T cell receptor (beta chain) came from a study of OX40 agonist ivuxolimab in advanced cancers. Overall study: Age averaged around 54 years (range about 23 to 85), and roughly 80% were male.

Germline V CDR1 and CDR2: SNHLY, FYNNEI. This CDR3 region has 17 residues. V shed 0 bases, J shed 3 bases, and the junction held 4 bases outside the gene matches. Autoimmune disease history or systemic immunosuppression disqualified patients. Profiled with immunoSEQ multiplex PCR; TCRdb holds only in-frame clones, not every one. The repertoire includes 96,000 or so clones, less than 85% of them detected once, and 5.8% sits in the top ten. Sequences were derived from CD4+ or CD8+ T cells sorted from blood, sampled in a trial of the OX40 agonist ivuxolimab. The origin of this receptor is an adult with an advanced solid tumor such as melanoma, head and neck, liver or kidney cancer. This chain links TRBV2 with TRBJ1-4, with 10 bases lining up with TRBD1. The CDR3 reads CASSEAGTGVANEKLFF. Written as DNA, the CDR3 is TGTGCCAGCAGTGAAGCAGGGACAGGGGTGGCTAATGAAAAACTGTTTTTT.